The 10 T cell receptor beta chains in this list originate from one sample, sequenced in a study of tumor-infiltrating lymphocytes in primary liver carcinoma. The study co-extracted DNA and RNA from roughly 20-30 mg of unsorted bulk tissue. A constant-region primer primed TCR beta cDNA synthesis from 450 to 550 ng of total RNA. Three nested multiplex PCR rounds, a slightly modified ARM-PCR, produced the libraries for TCR beta. The first two PCR rounds used TRBV1-TRBV30 primers with a Cbeta primer, around 10 cycles each. TCRdb recomputed calls from the multiplex PCR reads with MiXCR, one row per CDR3 protein. This sample has over 100,000 distinct CDR3 sequences, with roughly 75% found just once. The sequencing input was tumor-adjacent normal liver tissue. The receptors derive from an older woman with primary liver carcinoma and hepatitis B virus infection.

A note on this clonotype: Since no conserved phenylalanine or tryptophan closes the CDR3, a read error is the likely cause. The V call is TRBV6-2 or TRBV6-3, the J call TRBJ2-5, with no clear D. Germline CDR1 is MNHEY and CDR2 is SVGEGT. This CDR3 comprises 14 residues. CDR3 coding DNA: TGTGCCAGCAGTTACACCAGCCCCCGAGAGACTCAGTACTAC. Amino acid sequence: CASSYTSPRETQYY.

On this clonotype itself: A much larger clone lies a single base off, so this may be a read error. This sequence joins TRBV28 and TRBJ2-5; 7 positions agree with TRBD1. Germline loops: CDR1 MDHEN, CDR2 SYDVKM. The CDR3 spans 16 residues. V shed 5 bases, J shed 1 base, and the junction held 10 bases outside the gene matches. CDR3 in amino acids: CASSPGSGQIQETQYF. CDR3 in DNA: TGTGCCAGCAGTCCAGGGTCGGGACAGATCCAAGAGACCCAGTACTTC.

This clonotype was seen more than once but under ten times. A much larger clone lies a single base off, so this may be a read error. The rearrangement uses TRBV25-1 and TRBJ1-1; D might be TRBD1 (5 bases). The CDR3 has 13 residues. Germline lookup yields CDR1 MGHDK and CDR2 SYGVNS. CDR3 nucleotides: TGTGTCAGCAGTGAGCTGGGGCACACTGAAGCTTTCTTT. It encodes CVSSELGHTEAFF.

To note about this clonotype: A junction end diverges from the germline sequence, so it may reflect a read error. This chain connects TRBV11-3 to TRBJ2-1, with TRBD2 matching 7 bases. Per the germline V gene, CDR1 is SGHNT and CDR2 is YENEEA. The length of the CDR3 is 17 residues. The CDR3 is CASCLGWGERGVDEQFF. In nucleotides, the CDR3 is TGTGCCAGCTGCTTAGGTTGGGGGGAGCGGGGTGTCGATGAGCAGTTCTTC. Combining the CDR3 with reference TRBV11-3 and TRBJ2-1 gives the whole variable domain EAGVVQSPRYKIIEKKQPVAFWCNPISGHNTLYWYLQNLGQGPELLIRYENEEAVDDSQLPKDRFSAERLKGVDSTLKIQPAELGDSAVYLCASCLGWGERGVDEQFFGPGTRLTVL.

About this clonotype: The conserved phenylalanine or tryptophan is not found at the CDR3 terminus, so this likely reflects a read error. This chain links TRBV12-3 or TRBV12-4 with TRBJ2-1, with 9 positions matching TRBD1. V lost 7 bases to trimming and J lost 4 bases; unmatched junction nucleotides: 8. This CDR3 is built from 15 residues. The CDR3 is CASTATGGKYNEQFL. The CDR3 DNA reads as TGTGCCAGCACCGCCACAGGGGGCAAATACAATGAGCAGTTCCTC.

In this sample, this clonotype turned up many times. CDR3 sequence: CAWSVGGVTYEQYF. CDR3 nucleotide sequence: TGTGCCTGGAGTGTAGGGGGGGTGACATACGAGCAGTACTTC. The J gene is TRBJ2-7, the V gene TRBV30; D is perhaps TRBD2 (7 bases). The CDR3 consists of 14 residues. Trimming took 0 bases from V and 4 from J, leaving 13 bases between them. The V gene's germline CDR1 is GTSNPN and CDR2 SVGIG (reference sequence).

This clonotype was counted once. Mismatch with germline at one junction end may stem from a read error. The V and J genes are TRBV29-1 and TRBJ2-7, with D uncertain. The CDR3 sequence is 12 residues long. Germline loops: CDR1 SQVTM, CDR2 ANQGSEA. The CDR3 bases are TGCAGCCTTGAGTTCCCAGGAGACGAGCAGTACTTC. Translating it yields CSLEFPGDEQYF.

Notes on this clonotype: This may be a read error: a much more frequent sequence differs by one nucleotide. V and J are TRBV5-1 and TRBJ2-3; 10 nucleotides match TRBD2. Looked up from germline, CDR1 is SGHRS and CDR2 is YFSETQ. The CDR3 extends over 15 amino acids. The CDR3 bases are TGCGTCAGCAGCTTGGGGCTAGCGGGAGCAGATACGCAGTATTTT. Protein sequence: CVSSLGLAGADTQYF.

This clonotype was seen more than once but under ten times. A much larger clone sits a single nucleotide away, making a read error possible. J is TRBJ2-3 and V is TRBV5-1; D remains ambiguous. The CDR3 runs 11 residues. Germline V lookup: CDR1 SGHRS, CDR2 YFSETQ. CDR3 residues: CTSSYTDTQYF. Here the CDR3 DNA reads TGCACCAGCAGCTACACAGATACGCAGTATTTT.

As for this clonotype: No conserved phenylalanine or tryptophan ends this CDR3, so it is likely a read error. The rearrangement joins TRBV4-2 to TRBJ2-5, with D unclear. Per germline, CDR1 LGHNA and CDR2 YNFKEQ. This CDR3 has 14 amino acids. CDR3 loop: CASNQGAIQETQYV. The CDR3, as DNA: TGTGCCAGCAACCAAGGAGCGATCCAAGAGACCCAGTACGTC.